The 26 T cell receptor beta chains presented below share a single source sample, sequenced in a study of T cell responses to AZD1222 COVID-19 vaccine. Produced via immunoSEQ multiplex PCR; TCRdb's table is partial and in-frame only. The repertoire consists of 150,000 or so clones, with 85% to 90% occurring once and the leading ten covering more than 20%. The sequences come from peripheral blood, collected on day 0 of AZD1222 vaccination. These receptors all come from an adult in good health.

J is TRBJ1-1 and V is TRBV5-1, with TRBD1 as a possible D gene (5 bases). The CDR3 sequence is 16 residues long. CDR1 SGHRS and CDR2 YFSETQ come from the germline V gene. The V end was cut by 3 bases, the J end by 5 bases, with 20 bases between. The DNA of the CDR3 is TGCGCCAGCAGCTACGGGACCGCGGAGGAAGAAACTGAAGCTTTCTTT. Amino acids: CASSYGTAEEETEAFF.

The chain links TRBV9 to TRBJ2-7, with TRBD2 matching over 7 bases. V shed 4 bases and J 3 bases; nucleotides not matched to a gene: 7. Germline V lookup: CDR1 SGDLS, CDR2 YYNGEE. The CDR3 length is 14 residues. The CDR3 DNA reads TGTGCCAGCAGCTCCGGGACTACAATCTACGAGCAGTACTTC. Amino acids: CASSSGTTIYEQYF.

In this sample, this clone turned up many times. Written as DNA, the CDR3 is TGCGCCAGCGGACACGGGGGGTTTGAAACTGAAGCTTTCTTT. The encoded protein is CASGHGGFETEAFF. J is TRBJ1-1 and V is TRBV5-1, with a weak D call TRBD1 (5 bases). The germline V gene encodes CDR1 SGHRS and CDR2 YFSETQ. With 7 bases removed from V and 5 bases from J, the gap between germline ends came to 18 bases. The CDR3 consists of 14 residues.

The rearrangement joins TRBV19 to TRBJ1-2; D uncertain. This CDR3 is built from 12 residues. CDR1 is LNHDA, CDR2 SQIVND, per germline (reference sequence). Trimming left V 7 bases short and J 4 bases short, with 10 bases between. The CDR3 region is CASNRAGYGYTF. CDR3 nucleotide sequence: TGTGCCAGTAACCGGGCGGGCTATGGCTACACCTTC.

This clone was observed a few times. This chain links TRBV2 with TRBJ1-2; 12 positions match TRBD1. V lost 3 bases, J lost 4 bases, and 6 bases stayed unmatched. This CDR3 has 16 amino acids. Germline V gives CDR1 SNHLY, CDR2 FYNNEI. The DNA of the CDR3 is TGTGCCAGCAGTGAGGGACAGGGGGCTTCGGGCTATGGCTACACCTTC. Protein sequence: CASSEGQGASGYGYTF. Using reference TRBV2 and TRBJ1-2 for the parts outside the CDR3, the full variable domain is EPEVTQTPSHQVTQMGQEVILRCVPISNHLYFYWYRQILGQKVEFLVSFYNNEISEKSEIFDDQFSVERPDGSNFTLKIRSTKLEDSAMYFCASSEGQGASGYGYTFGSGTRLTVV.

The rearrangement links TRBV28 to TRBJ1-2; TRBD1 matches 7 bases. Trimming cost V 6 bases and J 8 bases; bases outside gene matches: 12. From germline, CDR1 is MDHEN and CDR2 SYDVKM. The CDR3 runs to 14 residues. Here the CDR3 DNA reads TGTGCCAGCAGGCCGACAGGGATCCTGGGGGGCTACACCTTC. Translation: CASRPTGILGGYTF.

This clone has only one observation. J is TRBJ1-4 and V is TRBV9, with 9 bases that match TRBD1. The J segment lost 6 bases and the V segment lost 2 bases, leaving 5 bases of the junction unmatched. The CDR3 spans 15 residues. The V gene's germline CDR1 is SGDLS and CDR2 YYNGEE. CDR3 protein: CASSVDGTGYEKLFF. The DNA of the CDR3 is TGTGCCAGCAGCGTGGATGGGACAGGGTATGAAAAACTGTTTTTT.

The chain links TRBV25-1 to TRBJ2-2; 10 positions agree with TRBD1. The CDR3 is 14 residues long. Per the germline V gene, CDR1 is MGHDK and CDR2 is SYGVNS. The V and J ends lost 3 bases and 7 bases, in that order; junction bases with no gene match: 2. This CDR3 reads CASSETGGNGELFF. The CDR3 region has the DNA TGTGCCAGCAGTGAGACAGGGGGCAACGGGGAGCTGTTTTTT. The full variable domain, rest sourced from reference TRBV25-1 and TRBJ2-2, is EADIYQTPRYLVIGTGKKITLECSQTMGHDKMYWYQQDPGMELHLIHYSYGVNSTEKGDLSSESTVSRIRTEHFPLTLESARPSHTSQYLCASSETGGNGELFFGEGSRLTVL.

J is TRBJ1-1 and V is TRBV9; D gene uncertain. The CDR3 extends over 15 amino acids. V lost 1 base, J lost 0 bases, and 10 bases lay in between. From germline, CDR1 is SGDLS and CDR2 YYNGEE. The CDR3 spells CASSVSTEMNTEAFF. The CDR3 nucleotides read TGTGCCAGCAGCGTAAGTACGGAGATGAACACTGAAGCTTTCTTT.

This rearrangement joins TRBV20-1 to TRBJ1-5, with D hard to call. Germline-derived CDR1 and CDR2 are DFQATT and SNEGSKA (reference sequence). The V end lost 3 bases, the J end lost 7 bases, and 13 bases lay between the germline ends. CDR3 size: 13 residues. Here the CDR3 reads CSASIASSQPQHF. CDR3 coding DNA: TGCAGTGCTAGTATCGCGAGTTCACAGCCCCAGCATTTT.

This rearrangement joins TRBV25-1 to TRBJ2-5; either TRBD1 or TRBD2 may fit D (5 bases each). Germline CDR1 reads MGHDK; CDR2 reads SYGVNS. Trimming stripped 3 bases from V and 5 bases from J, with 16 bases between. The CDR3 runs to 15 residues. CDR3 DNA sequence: TGTGCCAGCAGTGAGGTGGGACCCTCCCGGGAGACCCAGTACTTC. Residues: CASSEVGPSRETQYF.

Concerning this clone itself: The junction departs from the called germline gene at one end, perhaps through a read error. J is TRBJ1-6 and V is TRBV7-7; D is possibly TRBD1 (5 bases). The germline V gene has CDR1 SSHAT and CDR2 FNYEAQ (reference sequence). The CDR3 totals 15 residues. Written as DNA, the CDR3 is TGTGCTAGCAGCTTAGGACCGGGACCTAATTCACCCCTCCACTTT. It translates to CASSLGPGPNSPLHF.

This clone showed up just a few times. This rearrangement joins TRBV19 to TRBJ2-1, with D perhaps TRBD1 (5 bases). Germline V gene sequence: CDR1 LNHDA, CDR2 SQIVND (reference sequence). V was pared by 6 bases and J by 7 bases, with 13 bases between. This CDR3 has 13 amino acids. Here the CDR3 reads CASSSGLSNEQFF. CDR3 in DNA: TGTGCCAGTAGCTCAGGGCTCTCTAATGAGCAGTTCTTC.

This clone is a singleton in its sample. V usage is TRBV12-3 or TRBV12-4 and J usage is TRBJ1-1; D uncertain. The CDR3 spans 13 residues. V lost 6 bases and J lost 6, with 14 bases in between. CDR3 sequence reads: CASSPHVAAEAFF. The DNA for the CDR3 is TGTGCCAGCAGCCCTCACGTGGCTGCTGAAGCTTTCTTT.

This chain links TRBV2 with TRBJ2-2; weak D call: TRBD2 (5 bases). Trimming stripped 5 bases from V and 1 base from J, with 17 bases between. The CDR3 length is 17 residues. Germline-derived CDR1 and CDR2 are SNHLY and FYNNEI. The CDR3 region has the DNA TGTGCCAGCAGTCCCCGCTCCGGGAAGGGGAACACCGGGGAGCTGTTTTTT. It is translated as CASSPRSGKGNTGELFF. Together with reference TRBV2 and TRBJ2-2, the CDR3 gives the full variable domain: EPEVTQTPSHQVTQMGQEVILRCVPISNHLYFYWYRQILGQKVEFLVSFYNNEISEKSEIFDDQFSVERPDGSNFTLKIRSTKLEDSAMYFCASSPRSGKGNTGELFFGEGSRLTVL.

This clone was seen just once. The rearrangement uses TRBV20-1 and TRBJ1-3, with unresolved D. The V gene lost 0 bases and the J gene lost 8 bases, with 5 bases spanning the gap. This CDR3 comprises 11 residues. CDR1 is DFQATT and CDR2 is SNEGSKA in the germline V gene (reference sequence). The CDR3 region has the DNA TGCAGTGCTAGAGATCGAGACACCATATATTTT. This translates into CSARDRDTIYF.

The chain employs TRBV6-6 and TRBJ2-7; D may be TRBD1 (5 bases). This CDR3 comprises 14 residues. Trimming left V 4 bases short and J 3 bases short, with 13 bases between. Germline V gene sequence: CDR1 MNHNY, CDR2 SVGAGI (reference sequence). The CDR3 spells CASSFATEFYEQYF. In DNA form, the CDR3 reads TGTGCCAGCAGTTTCGCGACAGAATTCTACGAGCAGTACTTC.

CDR3 bases: TGTGCCAGCACCCTCCACTCCTACGAGCAGTACTTC. It specifies CASTLHSYEQYF. The chain combines TRBV7-2 with TRBJ2-7, with D hard to call. CDR1 SGHTA and CDR2 FQGNSA come from the germline V gene. This CDR3 has 12 residues. Trimming cost V 7 bases and J 0 bases, with 7 bases left between them. Together with reference TRBV7-2 and TRBJ2-7, the CDR3 gives the full variable domain: GAGVSQSPSNKVTEKGKDVELRCDPISGHTALYWYRQSLGQGLEFLIYFQGNSAPDKSGLPSDRFSAERTGGSVSTLTIQRTQQEDSAVYLCASTLHSYEQYFGPGTRLTVT.

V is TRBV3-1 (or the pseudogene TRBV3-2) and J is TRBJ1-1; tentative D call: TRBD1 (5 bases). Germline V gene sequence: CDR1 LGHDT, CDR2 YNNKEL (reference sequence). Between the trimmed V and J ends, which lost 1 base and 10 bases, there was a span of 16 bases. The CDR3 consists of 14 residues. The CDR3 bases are TGTGCCAGCAGCCAAGCCGACATGTATGGGGGAGCTTTCTTT. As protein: CASSQADMYGGAFF.

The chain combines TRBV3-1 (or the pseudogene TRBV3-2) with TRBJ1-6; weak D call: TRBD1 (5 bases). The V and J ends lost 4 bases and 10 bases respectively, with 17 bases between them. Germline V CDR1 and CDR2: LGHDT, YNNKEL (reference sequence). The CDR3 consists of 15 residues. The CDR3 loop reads CASSPEPTAKSPLHF. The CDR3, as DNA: TGTGCCAGCAGCCCGGAACCGACAGCGAAATCACCCCTCCACTTT.

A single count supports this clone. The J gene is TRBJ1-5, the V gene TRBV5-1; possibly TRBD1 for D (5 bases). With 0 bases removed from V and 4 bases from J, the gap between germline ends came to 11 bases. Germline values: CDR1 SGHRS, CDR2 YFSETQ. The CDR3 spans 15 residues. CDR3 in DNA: TGCGCCAGCAGCTTGGGGGTCCCAGGGAATCAGCCCCAGCATTTT. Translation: CASSLGVPGNQPQHF. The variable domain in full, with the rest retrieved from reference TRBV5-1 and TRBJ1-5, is KAGVTQTPRYLIKTRGQQVTLSCSPISGHRSVSWYQQTPGQGLQFLFEYFSETQRNKGNFPGRFSGRQFSNSRSEMNVSTLELGDSALYLCASSLGVPGNQPQHFGDGTRLSIL.

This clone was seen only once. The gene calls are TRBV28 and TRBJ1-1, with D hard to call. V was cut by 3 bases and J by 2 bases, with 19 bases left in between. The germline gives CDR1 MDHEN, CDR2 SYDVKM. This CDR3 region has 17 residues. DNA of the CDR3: TGTGCCAGCAGTTTCAGTCGCGGGGAAAGCGTAAACACTGAAGCTTTCTTT. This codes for CASSFSRGESVNTEAFF.

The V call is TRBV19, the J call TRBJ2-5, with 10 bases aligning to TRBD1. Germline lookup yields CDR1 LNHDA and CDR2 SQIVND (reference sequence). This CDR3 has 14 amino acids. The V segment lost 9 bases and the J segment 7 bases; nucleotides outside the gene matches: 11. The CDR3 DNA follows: TGTGCCAGCAAGACCGGGACAGGGGAGGGGACCCAGTACTTC. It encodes CASKTGTGEGTQYF.

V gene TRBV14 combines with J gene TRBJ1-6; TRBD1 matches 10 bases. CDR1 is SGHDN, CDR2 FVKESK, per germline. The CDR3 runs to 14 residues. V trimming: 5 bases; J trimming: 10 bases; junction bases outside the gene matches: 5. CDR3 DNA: TGTGCCAGCAGCAGGACAGGGGGTCTCTCACCCCTCCACTTT. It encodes CASSRTGGLSPLHF.

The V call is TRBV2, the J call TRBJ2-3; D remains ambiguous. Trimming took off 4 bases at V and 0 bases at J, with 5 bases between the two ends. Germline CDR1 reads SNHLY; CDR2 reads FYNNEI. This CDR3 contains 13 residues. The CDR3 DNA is TGTGCCAGCAGTGCCGACAGCACAGATACGCAGTATTTT. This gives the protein CASSADSTDTQYF.

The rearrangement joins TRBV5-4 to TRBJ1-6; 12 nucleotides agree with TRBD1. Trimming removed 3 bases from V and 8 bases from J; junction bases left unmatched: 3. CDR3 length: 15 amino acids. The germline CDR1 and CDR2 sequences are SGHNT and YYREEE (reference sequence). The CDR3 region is CASSSGDRGHSPLHF. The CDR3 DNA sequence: TGTGCCAGCAGCTCGGGGGACAGGGGGCATTCACCCCTCCACTTT. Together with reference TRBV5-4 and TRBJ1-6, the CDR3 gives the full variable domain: ETGVTQSPTHLIKTRGQQVTLRCSSQSGHNTVSWYQQALGQGPQFIFQYYREEENGRGNFPPRFSGLQFPNYSSELNVNALELDDSALYLCASSSGDRGHSPLHFGNGTRLTVT.